The sequence of this T cell receptor (beta chain) was determined in a study of T cells in Graves' hyperthyroidism and ophthalmopathy. Study conclusions and caveats: Prediction of ophthalmopathy progression came a median roughly 6.6 months pre-onset.

The CDR3 runs 14 residues. Trimming removed 4 bases at V and 1 base at J, with 11 bases between. In germline, CDR1 is SGHRS, CDR2 YFSETQ. This clonotype was seen repeatedly, ten times or more. The antigen is undetermined. Amplification of TCR beta CDR3 regions was performed using RNA transcripts as template. A first-round RT-PCR of the TCR CDR3 used the HTBI primer set. TCRdb processed the multiplex PCR reads anew with MiXCR; each CDR3 protein has one entry. The table records over 350,000 distinct CDR3 sequences, roughly 14% of them present only once. This TCR was recovered from a young man with Graves' ophthalmopathy. Input material: blood. This chain joins TRBV5-1 and TRBJ1-1; D perhaps matches TRBD1 (5 bases). The CDR3 is CASSTGVGNTEAFF. For the CDR3, the DNA is TGCGCCAGCAGCACGGGGGTTGGGAACACTGAAGCTTTCTTT.